This entry describes one T cell receptor (beta chain). Antigen specificity is unknown. TCRdb re-called the RT-PCR reads with MiXCR, one entry per CDR3 protein. The table lists about 530,000 distinct CDR3 sequences, 10% to 15% of them singletons. The sample comes from a study of response to subunit inactivated influenza vaccine. Study-wide results and caveats: T cells newly recruited by each seasonal influenza vaccination are few, the authors suggested.

CDR1 and CDR2 from the germline V gene are MNHEY and SVGAGI. The CDR3 totals 16 residues. V was cut by 2 bases and J by 1 base, with 12 bases left in between. This clonotype was sampled from a man aged 50-60 years who received an inactivated influenza vaccine. V usage is TRBV6-5 and J usage is TRBJ2-4; D is perhaps TRBD1 or TRBD2 (5 bases each). This specimen consisted of PBMCs from blood, obtained about 40 days after vaccination. The CDR3 nucleotides read TGTGCCAGCAGTTACGAGTTTCGGGGCGCCAAAAACATTCAGTACTTC. It specifies CASSYEFRGAKNIQYF.